This T cell receptor (beta chain) emerged from a study of T cell clones after liver transplantation. Overall study: A pre-transplant mixed lymphocyte reaction with TCRbeta sequencing defined graft-donor-reactive clones followed in post-transplant blood. Whole-study results and caveats: Compared with third party-reactive sequences, donor-reactive ones declined more, independent of withdrawal success.

Assay: immunoSEQ multiplex PCR; the TCRdb copy retains only in-frame clones and omits some. The sample carries about 58,000 clones, less than 85% recorded once. Looked up from germline, CDR1 is MNHNS and CDR2 is SASEGT. The V and J ends lost 8 bases and 5 bases, in that order; junction bases with no gene match: 5. The CDR3 has 13 amino acids. This clone has just a few counts. The antigen is unknown. The TCR originated in a human patient who received a liver transplant. Some of the T cells might come from the graft donor. The gene calls are TRBV6-1 and TRBJ2-7; 11 bases agree with TRBD1. Material: CD4+ T cells from blood, obtained at the approximately 16-month timepoint. CDR3 sequence (DNA): TGTGCCAGCCGTTGGACAGGGGGCAACGAGCAGTACTTC. It specifies CASRWTGGNEQYF.